This T cell receptor (beta chain) stems from a study of cytomegalovirus exposure and HLA in healthy donors. Broader study findings: High specificity and sensitivity for cytomegalovirus status were reported for the classifier.

Trimming took 6 bases from V and 4 from J, leaving 15 bases between them. Per the germline V gene, CDR1 is MGHRA and CDR2 is YSYEKL. This CDR3 has 14 amino acids. Sequencing was performed with immunoSEQ multiplex PCR; in TCRdb, only in-frame clones are kept and a portion is missing. The table lists about 79,000 clones, over 85% of them singletons. Turning to this clone: Its specificity is not known.

Sequenced input: PBMCs. The receptor comes from a woman aged 30 to 39 in good health and CMV-seronegative. The chain carries TRBV4-1 and TRBJ1-2; no definite D call. DNA for the CDR3: TGCGCCAGCAGGAGAATTGGAGACTCCTATGGCTACACCTTC. Its translation is CASRRIGDSYGYTF.